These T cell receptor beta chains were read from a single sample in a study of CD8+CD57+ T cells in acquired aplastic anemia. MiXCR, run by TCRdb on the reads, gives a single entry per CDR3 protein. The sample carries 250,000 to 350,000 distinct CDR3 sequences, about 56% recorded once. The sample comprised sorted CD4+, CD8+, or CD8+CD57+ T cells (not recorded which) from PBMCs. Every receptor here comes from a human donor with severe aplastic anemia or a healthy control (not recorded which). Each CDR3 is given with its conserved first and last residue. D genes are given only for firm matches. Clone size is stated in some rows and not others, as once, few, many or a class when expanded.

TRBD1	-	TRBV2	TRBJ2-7	CASRVGTAYYEQYF	TGTGCCAGCAGGGTCGGGACAGCCTACTACGAGCAGTACTTC
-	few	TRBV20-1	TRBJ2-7	CSATTPPTYEQYF	TGCAGTGCTACCACCCCCCCTACCTACGAGCAGTACTTC
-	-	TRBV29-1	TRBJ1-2	CSVVGLENYGYTF	TGCAGCGTTGTAGGTTTGGAGAACTATGGCTACACCTTC
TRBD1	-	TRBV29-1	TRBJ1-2	CSGGTGRQGGYTF	TGCAGCGGCGGGACAGGGAGGCAAGGTGGCTACACCTTC
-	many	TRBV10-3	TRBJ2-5	CAISDWTRQETQYF	TGTGCCATCAGTGACTGGACAAGACAAGAGACCCAGTACTTC
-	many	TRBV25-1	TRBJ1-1	CASSEWHRASEAFF	TGTGCCAGCAGTGAATGGCACAGGGCTTCGGAAGCTTTCTTT
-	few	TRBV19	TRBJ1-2	CASSFRGGGYTF	TGTGCCAGTAGTTTCAGGGGCGGTGGCTACACCTTC
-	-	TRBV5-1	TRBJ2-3	CASSSGLRDTQYF	TGCGCCAGCAGCTCGGGCCTTAGAGATACGCAGTATTTT
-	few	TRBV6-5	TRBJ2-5	CASSPTGRSETQYF	TGTGCCAGCAGTCCAACAGGGCGGTCAGAGACCCAGTACTTC
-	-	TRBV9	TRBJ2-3	CASSVATGGSINEQYF	TGTGCCAGCAGCGTAGCTACGGGGGGCTCTATCAATGAGCAGTATTTT
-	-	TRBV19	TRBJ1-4	CASSIRTGKLSF	TGTGCCAGTAGTATACGGACGGGAAAACTGTCTTTT
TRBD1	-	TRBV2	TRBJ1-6	CASRSPGQGRSSPLHF	TGTGCCAGCAGATCCCCGGGACAGGGTCGCAGTTCACCCCTCCACTTT
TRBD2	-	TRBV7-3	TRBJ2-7	CASSLMPAGDDYEQYF	TGTGCCAGCAGCTTAATGCCAGCGGGGGATGACTACGAGCAGTACTTC
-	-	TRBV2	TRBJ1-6	CASSKGGWVNNSPLHF	TGTGCCAGCAGTAAGGGGGGTTGGGTAAATAATTCACCCCTCCACTTT
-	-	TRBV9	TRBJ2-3	CASSVPRDGTDTQYF	TGTGCCAGCAGCGTACCCCGGGATGGCACAGATACGCAGTATTTT
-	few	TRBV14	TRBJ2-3	CASSPPRLGPSTDTQYF	TGTGCCAGCAGCCCGCCCAGACTAGGCCCTAGCACAGATACGCAGTATTTT
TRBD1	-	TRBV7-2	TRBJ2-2	CACTGQGRTGELFF	TGTGCCTGTACGGGACAGGGTCGCACCGGGGAGCTGTTTTTT
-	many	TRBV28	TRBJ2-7	CASSSTGFRYEQYF	TGTGCCAGCAGTTCCACAGGCTTCCGATACGAGCAGTACTTC
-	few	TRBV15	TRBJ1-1	CATSEELNTEAFF	TGTGCCACCAGCGAAGAGTTGAACACTGAAGCTTTCTTT
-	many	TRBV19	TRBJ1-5	CASRAGDQPQHF	TGTGCCAGCCGAGCGGGGGATCAGCCCCAGCATTTT
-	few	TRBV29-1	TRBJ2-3	CSVEPGTSTDTQYF	TGCAGCGTTGAACCCGGTACTAGCACAGATACGCAGTATTTT
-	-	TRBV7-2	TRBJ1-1	CASSFTGGNTEAFF	TGTGCCAGCAGCTTTACAGGAGGGAACACTGAAGCTTTCTTT
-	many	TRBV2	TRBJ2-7	CASSPEQEQYF	TGTGCCAGCAGTCCAGAACAGGAGCAGTACTTC
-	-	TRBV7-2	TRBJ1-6	CASSLALVQPLHF	TGTGCCAGCAGCTTAGCGCTGGTTCAACCCCTCCACTTT
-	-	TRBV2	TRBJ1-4	CASRGTGITNEKLFF	TGTGCCAGCAGGGGGACGGGGATAACTAATGAAAAACTGTTTTTT
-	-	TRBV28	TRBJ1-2	CASSSQDGTYGYTF	TGTGCCAGCAGTTCTCAGGACGGTACCTATGGCTACACCTTC